The entry below describes one T cell receptor beta chain. Germline values: CDR1 MDHEN, CDR2 SYDVKM. The CDR3 loop spans 15 amino acids. V shed 7 bases, J shed 5 bases, and the junction held 11 bases outside the gene matches. Per the original data handling: Using reference gene primer amplification, nucleated cell counts were estimated. Profiled with immunoSEQ multiplex PCR; TCRdb holds only in-frame clones, not every one. That table supplies the V and J calls and clone size; D and trimming were determined from the DNA. This sample has more than 110,000 clones; almost 85% occur once, and the top ten carry 5.5%. The data belong to a study of blood T cell repertoires in COVID-19. Study context: PBMCs, B-cell-depleted T cells, or T cells provided the cDNA or gDNA that made up the material.

Sequences were obtained from PBMCs or T cells enriched from blood (not recorded which). The sequence was collected from a middle-aged man with acute COVID-19. The rearrangement joins TRBV28 to TRBJ2-5; 9 bases align to TRBD2. The CDR3 sequence: CASTMLSGGRETQYF. The CDR3 DNA reads TGTGCCAGCACCATGCTTAGCGGGGGCCGTGAGACCCAGTACTTC.